This passage covers 11 T cell receptor beta chains from one sample sequenced in a study of blood T cell repertoires in COVID-19. Profiling relied on immunoSEQ multiplex PCR, and the TCRdb table lists in-frame clones only, not all of them. The sample consists of under 400,000 clones, more than 75% of them appearing once. Specimen: peripheral blood. These receptors were collected from a woman aged 30 to 39 with COVID-19, enrolled during active disease.

A few counts support this clone. The chain is built from TRBV6-4 and TRBJ2-1; 10 bases match TRBD2. CDR3 size: 15 residues. The ends lost 3 bases at V and 4 bases at J; junction bases unmatched: 3. Germline loops: CDR1 MRHNA, CDR2 SNTAGT. CDR3 residues: CASSESAGGYNEQFF. The CDR3 DNA reads as TGTGCCAGCAGTGAGTCAGCGGGAGGGTACAATGAGCAGTTCTTC.

The genes are TRBV6-5 and TRBJ2-7, with 9 bases fitting TRBD1. Germline loops: CDR1 MNHEY, CDR2 SVGAGI. Trimming took 5 bases from V and 5 from J; bases not matched to a gene: 4. CDR3 length: 13 amino acids. The CDR3 is CASSRDRDHEQYF. Written as DNA, the CDR3 is TGTGCCAGCAGTCGGGACAGGGACCACGAGCAGTACTTC.

This CDR3 is CASKIGGFADTQYF. In DNA, the CDR3 is TGTGCCAGCAAAATAGGGGGCTTTGCAGATACGCAGTATTTT. This chain uses TRBV7-3 with TRBJ2-3; 7 bases match TRBD1. Germline CDR1 and CDR2: SGHTA and FQGTGA. The length of the CDR3 is 14 residues. V gave up 7 bases and J gave up 4 bases; unmatched junction bases: 8.

Comments on this clone: This same CDR3 is encoded by further DNA sequences in the sample. The chain joins TRBV28 to TRBJ2-7; 7 bases line up with TRBD2. Germline CDR1 MDHEN, CDR2 SYDVKM. The trim removed 5 bases at V and 0 bases at J, leaving 4 bases unmatched. The CDR3 runs 14 residues. The CDR3 protein is CASSPRTSSYEQYF. CDR3 nucleotide sequence: TGTGCCAGCAGTCCCAGGACTAGCTCCTACGAGCAGTACTTC.

This clone occurred once. The rearrangement joins TRBV10-3 to TRBJ2-2; TRBD2 aligns across 7 bases. Germline V gives CDR1 ENHRY, CDR2 SYGVKD. The CDR3 loop spans 14 amino acids. V lost 4 bases and J lost 5; bases outside the gene matches: 4. CDR3 DNA sequence: TGTGCCATCAGTGGCCTAGCGGTGACCGGGGAGCTGTTTTTT. It encodes CAISGLAVTGELFF.

This chain uses TRBV28 with TRBJ1-2; D perhaps matches TRBD1 (5 bases). The germline V gene has CDR1 MDHEN and CDR2 SYDVKM. The CDR3 is 13 residues long. The V end was cut by 3 bases, the J end by 4 bases, with 9 bases between. The CDR3 region has the DNA TGTGCCAGCAGTTTCGGGGGTAGCTATGGCTACACCTTC. Translation: CASSFGGSYGYTF.

The gene calls are TRBV3-1 (or the pseudogene TRBV3-2) and TRBJ2-7; 9 bases fit TRBD1. This CDR3 has 14 amino acids. Trimming cost V 6 bases and J 6 bases; bases outside gene matches: 9. Germline CDR1 reads LGHDT; CDR2 reads YNNKEL (reference sequence). CDR3 in DNA: TGTGCCAGCAGTCTCGGGACAGGGTTCGTCGAGCAGTACTTC. It translates to CASSLGTGFVEQYF.

The V gene is TRBV19, the J gene TRBJ2-2, with D perhaps matching TRBD2 (6 bases). CDR3 length equals 14 residues. In germline, CDR1 is LNHDA, CDR2 SQIVND (reference sequence). With 5 bases removed from V and 3 bases from J, the gap between germline ends came to 10 bases. The CDR3: CASSPGGDTGELFF. The CDR3 nucleotides read TGTGCCAGTAGTCCCGGGGGAGACACCGGGGAGCTGTTTTTT. Using reference TRBV19 and TRBJ2-2 for the parts outside the CDR3, the full variable domain is DGGITQSPKYLFRKEGQNVTLSCEQNLNHDAMYWYRQDPGQGLRLIYYSQIVNDFQKGDIAEGYSVSREKKESFPLTVTSAQKNPTAFYLCASSPGGDTGELFFGEGSRLTVL.

The chain couples TRBV4-1 to TRBJ2-7; TRBD2 aligns across 9 bases. Trimming took 1 base from V and 4 from J; bases not matched to a gene: 5. Germline CDR1 reads MGHRA; CDR2 reads YSYEKL. The CDR3 runs 15 residues. CDR3 in DNA: TGCGCCAGCAGCCAAGGTAGCGGGAGTAGTTACGAGCAGTACTTC. It translates to CASSQGSGSSYEQYF.

The chain is built from TRBV30 and TRBJ1-3; no clear D gene. Germline CDR1 is GTSNPN and CDR2 is SVGIG (reference sequence). The CDR3 is made up of 12 amino acids. The V end lost 2 bases, the J end lost 2 bases, and 4 bases lay between the germline ends. Here the CDR3 reads CAWSPTGNTIYF. The CDR3 DNA reads TGTGCCTGGAGTCCCACTGGAAACACCATATATTTT. Full variable domain (outside the CDR3, taken from reference TRBV30 and TRBJ1-3): SQTIHQWPATLVQPVGSPLSLECTVEGTSNPNLYWYRQAAGRGLQLLFYSVGIGQISSEVPQNLSASRPQDRQFILSSKKLLLSDSGFYLCAWSPTGNTIYFGEGSWLTVV.

The rearrangement links TRBV2 to TRBJ2-3, with 10 nucleotides matching TRBD2. In germline, CDR1 is SNHLY, CDR2 FYNNEI. CDR3 size: 14 residues. The J segment lost 4 bases and the V segment lost 6 bases, leaving 4 bases of the junction unmatched. CDR3 nucleotide sequence: TGTGCCAGCAGAGCGGGAGGGCTCGCAGATACGCAGTATTTT. It yields the protein CASRAGGLADTQYF. Full variable domain (remainder filled in from reference TRBV2 and TRBJ2-3): EPEVTQTPSHQVTQMGQEVILRCVPISNHLYFYWYRQILGQKVEFLVSFYNNEISEKSEIFDDQFSVERPDGSNFTLKIRSTKLEDSAMYFCASRAGGLADTQYFGPGTRLTVL.